There are many counts of the clone carrying this T cell receptor beta chain. Its specificity is unknown. Template switching (which added a universal primer site) was used, and cDNA carried unique molecular identifiers. TCRdb analysed the 5' RACE reads with MiXCR anew, one entry per CDR3 protein. The sample yields 450,000 or so distinct CDR3 sequences, about 18% seen once. The sample belongs to a study of identical twins. Notes on the study in general: Analyses of zero insertions could be partly confounded by invariant MAIT and iNKT cells.

Trimming removed 0 bases from V and 4 bases from J, with 7 bases in between. Germline CDR1 reads MNHNS; CDR2 reads SASEGT. This CDR3 contains 13 residues. Sequences were obtained from naive T cells sorted from blood. The source is a man between 45 and 60 years old in good health. This chain links TRBV6-1 with TRBJ2-7; the D is unclear. CDR3 DNA sequence: TGTGCCAGCAGTGAAGCGCAAGATTACGAGCAGTACTTC. Its translation: CASSEAQDYEQYF.